A single sample gave rise to the 18 T cell receptor beta chains below, sequenced in a study of blood T cell repertoires in COVID-19. Here immunoSEQ multiplex PCR was the method, and the copy in TCRdb shows in-frame clones only, minus some. The sample has 55,000 to 80,000 clones, roughly 81% seen once. The sample consisted of peripheral blood. These receptors came from a human donor in a cohort sampled during active COVID-19.

The rearrangement uses TRBV7-2 and TRBJ1-5; a weak D match, TRBD1 (5 bases). V was clipped by 3 bases and J by 5 bases, with 17 bases between them. The length of the CDR3 is 16 residues. CDR1 is SGHTA, CDR2 FQGNSA, per germline. In DNA form, the CDR3 reads TGTGCCAGCAGCTTCTTGGCGGAACAGGTGTATCAGCCCCAGCATTTT. Its protein is CASSFLAEQVYQPQHF.

The chain employs TRBV24-1 and TRBJ2-5; D might be TRBD1 (6 bases). The germline V gene encodes CDR1 KGHDR and CDR2 SFDVKD. Trimming took 4 bases from V and 3 from J, leaving 8 bases between them. The CDR3 extends over 13 amino acids. CDR3 nucleotides: TGTGCCACCAGTGAAAGGACAGAAGAGACCCAGTACTTC. It specifies CATSERTEETQYF.

V usage is TRBV6-4 and J usage is TRBJ1-1; D is uncertain. CDR3 length equals 14 residues. Germline loops: CDR1 MRHNA, CDR2 SNTAGT. V dropped 2 bases and J dropped 4 bases, with 11 bases sitting between them. The DNA of the CDR3 is TGTGCCAGCAGTGACCCCCCGGAGATCACTGAAGCTTTCTTT. Protein product: CASSDPPEITEAFF.

The chain links TRBV6-5 to TRBJ2-7; D is uncertain. Germline loops: CDR1 MNHEY, CDR2 SVGAGI. The CDR3 consists of 13 residues. V was shortened by 3 bases and J by 2 bases, with 8 bases between the two germline ends. Written as DNA, the CDR3 is TGTGCCAGCAGTTATGATCCAGCCTACGAGCAGTACTTC. Protein product: CASSYDPAYEQYF.

The chain employs TRBV3-1 (or the pseudogene TRBV3-2) and TRBJ2-5; 10 bases line up with TRBD2. The CDR3 spans 14 residues. The trim removed 4 bases at V and 1 base at J, leaving 0 bases unmatched. The V gene's germline CDR1 is LGHDT and CDR2 YNNKEL (reference sequence). The CDR3 loop is CASSPSGSQETQYF. The CDR3 coding sequence is TGTGCCAGCAGCCCTAGCGGGAGCCAAGAGACCCAGTACTTC.

The chain uses TRBV28 and TRBJ2-1, with no clear D. The CDR3 is made up of 13 amino acids. With 7 bases removed from V and 0 bases from J, the gap between germline ends came to 7 bases. The germline gives CDR1 MDHEN, CDR2 SYDVKM. The CDR3 sequence: CASTSYSYNEQFF. CDR3 coding DNA: TGTGCCAGCACCTCGTACTCCTACAATGAGCAGTTCTTC.

The chain has TRBV27 and TRBJ2-1; 11 bases are shared with TRBD1. Germline V gene lookup returns CDR1 MNHEY and CDR2 SMNVEV (reference sequence). The CDR3 length is 18 residues. V shed 6 bases, J shed 10 bases, and the junction held 20 bases outside the gene matches. The CDR3 nucleotides read TGTGCCAGCAGCCAACTTACCCTTCGGGACAGGGGGATTTGGGAGCAGTTCTTC. It is translated as CASSQLTLRDRGIWEQFF.

The V and J genes are TRBV27 and TRBJ2-7; tentatively, D is TRBD1 (6 bases). Germline V gives CDR1 MNHEY, CDR2 SMNVEV (reference sequence). The V and J ends lost 5 bases and 6 bases respectively, with 11 bases between them. The CDR3 loop spans 12 amino acids. CDR3 DNA sequence: TGTGCCAGCAGTCTGACAGGTTCCGAGCAGTACTTC. It is translated as CASSLTGSEQYF.

This clone was seen only a few times. The J gene is TRBJ2-2, the V gene TRBV11-2; D remains ambiguous. Germline CDR1 reads SGHAT; CDR2 reads FQNNGV. The CDR3 is 15 residues long. V gave up 1 base and J gave up 1 base, with 7 bases separating them. The CDR3 bases are TGTGCCAGCAGCTTAGGCGCAGGGAACACCGGGGAGCTGTTTTTT. Protein sequence: CASSLGAGNTGELFF. Supplemented by reference TRBV11-2 and TRBJ2-2, the full variable domain reads EAGVAQSPRYKIIEKRQSVAFWCNPISGHATLYWYQQILGQGPKLLIQFQNNGVVDDSQLPKDRFSAERLKGVDSTLKIQPAKLEDSAVYLCASSLGAGNTGELFFGEGSRLTVL.

This clone has just a few counts. The chain couples TRBV7-3 to TRBJ1-1; a weak D match, TRBD1 (5 bases). The CDR3 is 13 residues long. V lost 1 base to trimming and J lost 3 bases, with 6 bases between them. CDR1 is SGHTA, CDR2 FQGTGA, per germline. CDR3 region: CASSLSRDTEAFF. For the CDR3, the DNA is TGTGCCAGCAGCTTAAGCAGGGACACTGAAGCTTTCTTT.

The rearrangement links TRBV7-6 to TRBJ2-1; 8 bases map to TRBD2. Trimming cost V 2 bases and J 0 bases; bases outside gene matches: 15. Germline CDR1 SGHVS, CDR2 FNYEAQ. The CDR3 is 20 residues long. This chain's CDR3 is CASSLYGGGTVSSSYNEQFF. The DNA for the CDR3 is TGTGCCAGCAGCTTATACGGGGGGGGTACAGTTTCTAGCTCCTACAATGAGCAGTTCTTC.

The chain uses TRBV7-8 and TRBJ2-7, with 12 positions matching TRBD1. This CDR3 region has 15 residues. Germline V lookup: CDR1 SGHVS, CDR2 FQNEAQ. Germline trimming cut 5 bases from V and 5 bases from J; bases unmatched to any gene: 7. The CDR3 region has the DNA TGTGCCAGCAGCCCGGGGACAGGGGGCCTGAACGAGCAGTACTTC. Amino acid sequence: CASSPGTGGLNEQYF. Combining the CDR3 with reference TRBV7-8 and TRBJ2-7 gives the whole variable domain GAGVSQSPRYKVAKRGQDVALRCDPISGHVSLFWYQQALGQGPEFLTYFQNEAQLDKSGLPSDRFFAERPEGSVSTLKIQRTQQEDSAVYLCASSPGTGGLNEQYFGPGTRLTVT.

This chain links TRBV30 with TRBJ2-3; 11 nucleotides line up with TRBD2. CDR3 length: 16 residues. Germline V gene lookup returns CDR1 GTSNPN and CDR2 SVGIG (reference sequence). The V gene end was trimmed by 3 bases and the J gene end by 5 bases; junction bases not matched to a gene: 10. The CDR3 sequence: CAWRGGLAGGRDTQYF. Written as DNA, the CDR3 is TGTGCCTGGAGGGGGGGGCTAGCGGGAGGTCGAGATACGCAGTATTTT.

The genes are TRBV7-9 and TRBJ1-2; unclear D gene. Germline V gene data show CDR1 as SEHNR and CDR2 as FQNEAQ (reference sequence). V was clipped by 2 bases and J by 3 bases, with 10 bases between them. This CDR3 is 14 amino acids long. CDR3 bases: TGTGCCAGCAGCTTAAGAACGGTGGACTATGGCTACACCTTC. Translating it yields CASSLRTVDYGYTF.

The CDR3 reads CASSLQGSNNEQFF. Written as DNA, the CDR3 is TGTGCCAGCTCACTCCAGGGGTCAAACAATGAGCAGTTCTTC. The chain uses TRBV18 and TRBJ2-1; tentative D call: TRBD1 (6 bases). V was cut by 4 bases and J by 5 bases, with 12 bases left in between. The CDR3 is 14 residues long. Per the germline V gene, CDR1 is KGHSH and CDR2 is LQKENI.

V and J are TRBV6-6 and TRBJ2-7, with TRBD2 as a possible D gene (6 bases). Trimming left V 5 bases short and J 3 bases short, with 17 bases between. Germline CDR1 reads MNHNY; CDR2 reads SVGAGI (reference sequence). The CDR3 spans 15 residues. CDR3 DNA: TGTGCCAGCAGTCAGCCGGGACTTGGGTACTACGAGCAGTACTTC. It specifies CASSQPGLGYYEQYF.

The chain recombines TRBV4-2 with TRBJ1-1, with 10 bases identical to TRBD1. V was pared by 1 base and J by 10 bases, with 3 bases of the junction left unmatched. CDR3 size: 13 residues. Germline V CDR1 and CDR2: LGHNA, YNFKEQ. CDR3: CASSQGRTGGAFF. The CDR3 nucleotides are TGTGCCAGCAGCCAAGGTAGGACAGGGGGAGCTTTCTTT.

The rearrangement links TRBV28 to TRBJ2-7; D possibly corresponds to TRBD1 (5 bases). The CDR3 sequence is 13 residues long. V was clipped by 10 bases and J by 4 bases, with 17 bases between them. The germline V gene encodes CDR1 MDHEN and CDR2 SYDVKM. The CDR3 DNA sequence: TGTGCCACCCTTGGTTCAGGGTTGTACGAGCAGTACTTC. Translated, it gives CATLGSGLYEQYF.